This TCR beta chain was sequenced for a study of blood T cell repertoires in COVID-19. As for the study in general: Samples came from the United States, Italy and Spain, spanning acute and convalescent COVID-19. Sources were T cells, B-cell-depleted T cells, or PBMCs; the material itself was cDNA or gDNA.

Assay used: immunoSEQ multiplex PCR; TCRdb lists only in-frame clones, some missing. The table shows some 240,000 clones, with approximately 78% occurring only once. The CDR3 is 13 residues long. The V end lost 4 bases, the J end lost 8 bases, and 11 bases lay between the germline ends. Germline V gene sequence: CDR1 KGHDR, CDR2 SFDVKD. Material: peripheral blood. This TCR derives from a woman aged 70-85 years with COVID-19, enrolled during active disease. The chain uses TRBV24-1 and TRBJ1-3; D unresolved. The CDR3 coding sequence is TGTGCCACCAGTGAGACCGGGGAGGACACCATATATTTT. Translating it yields CATSETGEDTIYF.